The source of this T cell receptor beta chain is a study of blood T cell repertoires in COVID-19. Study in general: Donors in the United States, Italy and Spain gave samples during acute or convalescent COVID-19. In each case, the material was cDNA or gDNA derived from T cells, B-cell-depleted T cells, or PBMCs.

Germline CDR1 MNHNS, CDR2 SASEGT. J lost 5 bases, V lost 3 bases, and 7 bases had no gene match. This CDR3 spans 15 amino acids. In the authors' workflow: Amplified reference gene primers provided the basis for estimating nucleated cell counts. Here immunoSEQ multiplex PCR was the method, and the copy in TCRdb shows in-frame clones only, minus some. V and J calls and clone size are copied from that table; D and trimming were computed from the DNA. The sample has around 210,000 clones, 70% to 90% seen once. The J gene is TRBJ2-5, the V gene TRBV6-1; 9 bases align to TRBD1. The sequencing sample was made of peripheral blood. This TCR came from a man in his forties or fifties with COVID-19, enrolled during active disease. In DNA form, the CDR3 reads TGTGCCAGCAGTGATGGGACAGGGATTGCGGAGACCCAGTACTTC. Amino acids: CASSDGTGIAETQYF.